This TCR beta chain originates from a study of OX40 agonist ivuxolimab in advanced cancers. General study results and limits: Low levels of normalized T-cell clonal expansion also appeared in some nonresponders.

This clone was observed a few times. The target antigen is unknown. Generated by immunoSEQ multiplex PCR, the TCRdb table keeps only in-frame clones and is missing some. Among around 60,000 clones listed, roughly 88% were seen once. The CDR3 totals 17 residues. Trimming left V 9 bases short and J 4 bases short, with 24 bases between. Germline CDR1 is LGHNA and CDR2 is YNFKEQ. The specimen comprised CD4+ or CD8+ T cells sorted from blood, sampled in a trial of the OX40 agonist ivuxolimab. This chain connects TRBV4-2 to TRBJ2-2, with D possibly TRBD1 on 6 matching bases. The sequence came from an adult with an advanced solid tumor such as melanoma, head and neck, liver or kidney cancer. In DNA, the CDR3 is TGTGCCAGTAAGGACAGTGAATTTCCCGGGTCCACCGGGGAGCTGTTTTTT. This encodes CASKDSEFPGSTGELFF.